Listed here are 18 T cell receptor beta chains from one sample, sequenced in a study of T-cell memory formation after mild COVID-19. MiXCR, applied by TCRdb to the 5' RACE reads, yields one record per CDR3 protein. The table records 470,000 or so distinct CDR3 sequences, roughly 18% of them present only once. The specimen sequenced was PBMCs or a T cell subset sorted from them (not recorded which). The receptors were sampled from a man aged 18 to 30 who had mild COVID-19 (a few samples of this study predate the infection). Cell type and time point are not known.

The genes are TRBV4-3 and TRBJ1-2; weak D call: TRBD1 (6 bases). Looked up from germline, CDR1 is LGHNA and CDR2 is YSLEER. This CDR3 comprises 17 residues. Trimming left V 0 bases short and J 5 bases short, with 19 bases between. CDR3 nucleotide sequence: TGCGCCAGCAGCCAAGATCGTGCAGGGACACCGATTTATGGCTACACCTTC. This translates into CASSQDRAGTPIYGYTF.

The genes are TRBV7-2 and TRBJ1-2, with D unresolved. This CDR3 has 15 amino acids. CDR1 SGHTA and CDR2 FQGNSA come from the germline V gene. Trimming took 5 bases from V and 1 from J, leaving 14 bases between them. The DNA of the CDR3 is TGTGCCAGCAGCCCACTGGCGGGCCTTAACTATGGCTACACCTTC. Translated, it gives CASSPLAGLNYGYTF.

The V and J genes are TRBV4-3 and TRBJ2-5; 15 bases fit TRBD2. This CDR3 has 16 amino acids. The germline V gene has CDR1 LGHNA and CDR2 YSLEER. The V segment lost 4 bases and the J segment 5 bases; nucleotides outside the gene matches: 5. DNA for the CDR3: TGCGCCAGCAGCCTCCGGACTAGCGGGGGGGTGGAGACCCAGTACTTC. Encoded protein: CASSLRTSGGVETQYF.

This clonotype came up a few times. V is TRBV6-2 or TRBV6-3 and J is TRBJ2-2; D is perhaps TRBD2 (7 bases). Trimming took off 5 bases at V and 4 bases at J, with 17 bases between the two ends. This CDR3 has 16 residues. CDR1 MNHEY and CDR2 SVGEGT come from the germline V gene. CDR3 in DNA: TGTGCCAGCAGTAGGGGTTGGCGGGGGCTCACCGGGGAGCTGTTTTTT. Encoded protein: CASSRGWRGLTGELFF.

The rearrangement uses TRBV5-1 and TRBJ2-3; TRBD1 agrees at 10 bases. The CDR3 covers 16 residues. The V gene's germline CDR1 is SGHRS and CDR2 YFSETQ. V trimming: 3 bases; J trimming: 7 bases; junction bases outside the gene matches: 11. This chain's CDR3 is CASSSGDRGLFYTQYF. The DNA of the CDR3 is TGCGCCAGCAGCTCGGGAGACAGGGGGCTTTTCTATACGCAGTATTTT.

The CDR3 DNA reads TGTGCCAGCAGTCTTCAGACGGGTGACTACAATGAGCAGTTCTTC. Its protein product is CASSLQTGDYNEQFF. This chain connects TRBV6-6 to TRBJ2-1; D is uncertain. The V and J ends lost 5 bases and 3 bases respectively, with 14 bases between them. This CDR3 region has 15 residues. The germline V gene encodes CDR1 MNHNY and CDR2 SVGAGI (reference sequence).

CDR3 region: CASSLNGGAAEQFF. CDR3 nucleotides: TGTGCCAGCAGCTTAAACGGGGGGGCCGCTGAGCAGTTCTTC. V is TRBV7-6 and J is TRBJ2-1; 8 nucleotides align to TRBD2. V shed 2 bases, J shed 9 bases, and the junction held 6 bases outside the gene matches. Germline assignment: CDR1 SGHVS and CDR2 FNYEAQ. The CDR3 loop spans 14 amino acids.

A few counts support this clonotype. The rearrangement joins TRBV30 to TRBJ1-2; 9 positions agree with TRBD1. CDR1 is GTSNPN, CDR2 SVGIG, per germline (reference sequence). The CDR3 is 14 amino acids. Trimming at V came to 0 bases and at J to 5 bases, leaving 4 bases not matched to a gene. Written as DNA, the CDR3 is TGTGCCTGGAGTGTCGCGACAGGGGGTTATGGCTACACCTTC. It yields the protein CAWSVATGGYGYTF.

This clonotype was seen more than once but under ten times. This rearrangement joins TRBV7-2 to TRBJ2-5; tentative D call: TRBD2 (6 bases). V was shortened by 1 base and J by 1 base, with 10 bases between the two germline ends. CDR3 size: 15 residues. Germline V gene sequence: CDR1 SGHTA, CDR2 FQGNSA. CDR3 sequence (DNA): TGTGCCAGCAGCTTAGGGGTGGGACTCCAAGAGACCCAGTACTTC. Protein sequence: CASSLGVGLQETQYF.

There are a few counts of this clonotype. V is TRBV5-1 and J is TRBJ2-1; TRBD2 agrees at 10 bases. The CDR3 spans 16 residues. Per the germline V gene, CDR1 is SGHRS and CDR2 is YFSETQ. After removal of 4 bases from V and 3 bases from J, the junction contained 7 bases not matched to a gene. The CDR3 loop reads CASSPVGLADYNEQFF. The CDR3 DNA reads as TGCGCCAGCAGCCCCGTCGGACTAGCGGACTACAATGAGCAGTTCTTC.

The chain links TRBV18 to TRBJ1-4; D is unclear. CDR1 is KGHSH, CDR2 LQKENI, per germline. V lost 3 bases, J lost 6 bases, and 8 bases lay in between. CDR3 length equals 13 residues. CDR3 protein: CASSPQTDEKLFF. The CDR3 DNA reads as TGTGCCAGCTCACCGCAGACGGATGAAAAACTGTTTTTT.

This clonotype showed up just once. The V call is TRBV6-6, the J call TRBJ2-7; 8 bases agree with TRBD2. CDR3 size: 13 residues. Germline V gene sequence: CDR1 MNHNY, CDR2 SVGAGI (reference sequence). V trimming: 7 bases; J trimming: 4 bases; junction bases outside the gene matches: 6. The CDR3 here is CASTGGVVYEQYF. The CDR3 nucleotides read TGTGCCAGCACGGGGGGGGTGGTTTACGAGCAGTACTTC.

The sample holds a few counts of this clonotype. The chain carries TRBV30 and TRBJ1-6; D not resolved. The CDR3 loop spans 13 amino acids. Germline assignment: CDR1 GTSNPN and CDR2 SVGIG (reference sequence). The CDR3 DNA reads TGTGGGTGTAACCAAAACTGGGAATCACCCCTCCACTTT. The encoded protein is CGCNQNWESPLHF.

The rearrangement links TRBV4-1 to TRBJ2-3, with TRBD2 matching over 8 bases. The CDR3 spans 16 residues. V gave up 4 bases and J gave up 0 bases; unmatched junction bases: 6. Germline V CDR1 and CDR2: MGHRA, YSYEKL. The CDR3 sequence: CASSLMGLGSTDTQYF. The DNA of the CDR3 is TGCGCCAGCAGCCTCATGGGACTAGGAAGCACAGATACGCAGTATTTT.

This clonotype was seen repeatedly, ten times or more. V gene TRBV7-2 combines with J gene TRBJ1-1; no definite D call. V lost 5 bases and J lost 0, with 10 bases in between. The CDR3 covers 14 residues. Germline assignment: CDR1 SGHTA and CDR2 FQGNSA. The CDR3 protein is CASSPRFLNTEAFF. The CDR3 coding sequence is TGTGCCAGCAGCCCCAGGTTCCTGAACACTGAAGCTTTCTTT.

This clonotype was picked up many times. The chain links TRBV5-1 to TRBJ2-5; D may correspond to TRBD1 or TRBD2 (5 bases each). CDR3 length: 14 residues. Trimming removed 1 base at V and 2 bases at J, with 9 bases between. Germline lookup yields CDR1 SGHRS and CDR2 YFSETQ. The CDR3 DNA follows: TGCGCCAGCAGCTTGTATGGGGGTCAAGAGACCCAGTACTTC. Amino acid sequence: CASSLYGGQETQYF. The full variable domain, completed using reference TRBV5-1 and TRBJ2-5, is KAGVTQTPRYLIKTRGQQVTLSCSPISGHRSVSWYQQTPGQGLQFLFEYFSETQRNKGNFPGRFSGRQFSNSRSEMNVSTLELGDSALYLCASSLYGGQETQYFGPGTRLLVL.

In its sample, this clonotype was seen a few times. The chain joins TRBV5-6 to TRBJ2-7; 7 bases fit TRBD1. Germline V gene sequence: CDR1 SGHDT, CDR2 YYEEEE. The V and J ends lost 5 bases and 6 bases, in that order; junction bases with no gene match: 14. The CDR3 contains 15 residues. The CDR3 nucleotides read TGTGCCAGCAGTCGTCGCGACAGGGACCTCTCCGAGCAGTACTTC. This sequence encodes CASSRRDRDLSEQYF. Drawing the rest from reference TRBV5-6 and TRBJ2-7, the complete variable domain is DAGVTQSPTHLIKTRGQQVTLRCSPKSGHDTVSWYQQALGQGPQFIFQYYEEEERQRGNFPDRFSGHQFPNYSSELNVNALLLGDSALYLCASSRRDRDLSEQYFGPGTRLTVT.

The chain couples TRBV7-9 to TRBJ1-4; TRBD1 might be the D (5 bases). CDR1 is SEHNR, CDR2 FQNEAQ, per germline (reference sequence). The CDR3 has 15 amino acids. Trimming pared 5 bases from V and 7 bases from J, leaving 17 bases between. The CDR3 loop is CASSLQALLGEKLFF. In nucleotides, the CDR3 is TGTGCCAGCAGCCTACAGGCCCTGTTGGGTGAAAAACTGTTTTTT. The full variable domain, with the rest looked up from reference TRBV7-9 and TRBJ1-4, is DTGVSQNPRHKITKRGQNVTFRCDPISEHNRLYWYRQTLGQGPEFLTYFQNEAQLEKSRLLSDRFSAERPKGSFSTLEIQRTEQGDSAMYLCASSLQALLGEKLFFGSGTQLSVL.